The entry that follows covers one T cell receptor (beta chain) sequence. What it binds is not known. TCRdb reanalysed the 5' RACE reads using MiXCR and keeps one entry per CDR3 protein. The repertoire holds some 40,000 distinct CDR3 sequences, with roughly 20% as singletons. Cells sorted as Tregs were CD4+, CD25+ and CD127-/low. In germline, CDR1 is GTSNPN, CDR2 SVGIG (reference sequence). Trimming took 6 bases from V and 2 from J; bases not matched to a gene: 8. The CDR3 totals 14 residues. Study-wide results and limits: The TCR gene usage of tumor memory CD4+ T cells clustered together with blood and lymph node memory CD4+ cells and with lymph node naive CD4+ cells.

Sequenced input: Tregs sorted from a lymph node. This receptor was obtained from a female donor with breast cancer. The chain combines TRBV30 with TRBJ1-2, with 8 bases lining up with TRBD1. As DNA, the CDR3 is TGTGCCTGTAGCCTCCACAGGGGGAACTATGGCTACACCTTC. Residues: CACSLHRGNYGYTF.